These 11 T cell receptor beta chains came from one sample sequenced in a study of blood T cells in healthy people across ages. For the second PCR, which ran for about 7 to 11 cycles, a sample-barcoded 5' primer and a J-beta primer mix were used. TCRdb reprocessed the 5' RACE reads with MiXCR, giving one entry per CDR3 protein. The sample has about 640,000 distinct CDR3 sequences; about 53% are singletons. Sequencing used blood. The source of these receptors is a man aged 55 to 69 in good health.

This clonotype was seen a few times. This chain joins TRBV6-1 and TRBJ2-4; D is unclear. This CDR3 contains 14 residues. The V and J ends lost 7 bases and 13 bases respectively, with 23 bases between them. Germline loops: CDR1 MNHNS, CDR2 SASEGT. In DNA form, the CDR3 reads TGTGCCAGCACCACCCCGGGTAGGGCTACCGAACAGTACTTC. The encoded protein is CASTTPGRATEQYF.

The chain joins TRBV12-3 or TRBV12-4 to TRBJ2-3; 10 bases agree with TRBD2. This CDR3 has 15 amino acids. Germline trimming cut 4 bases from V and 4 bases from J; bases unmatched to any gene: 5. The CDR3 loop reads CASSSKRGGSDTQYF. The CDR3 DNA reads TGTGCCAGCAGTTCGAAGCGGGGGGGCTCAGATACGCAGTATTTT.

V gene TRBV11-3 combines with J gene TRBJ1-1, with D unclear. Germline V lookup: CDR1 SGHNT, CDR2 YENEEA. The CDR3 extends over 13 amino acids. The V and J ends lost 5 bases and 5 bases respectively, with 12 bases between them. Here the CDR3 reads CASSLYRGTEAFF. CDR3 nucleotide sequence: TGTGCCAGCAGCCTCTATCGCGGGACTGAAGCTTTCTTT.

The table lists this clonotype with a few counts. The chain links TRBV29-1 to TRBJ2-6; D might be TRBD1 or TRBD2, each matching 5 bases. The germline V and J ends were trimmed by 4 bases and 4 bases, with 11 bases remaining between them. This CDR3 is built from 14 residues. CDR1 is SQVTM, CDR2 ANQGSEA, per germline. CDR3 residues: CSVGSGTGANVLTF. The CDR3 DNA is TGCAGCGTTGGATCAGGGACCGGGGCCAACGTCCTGACTTTC.

In this sample, this clonotype turned up a few times. This chain joins TRBV7-9 and TRBJ2-1; TRBD2 matches at 7 bases. There are 14 residues in the CDR3. The V and J ends lost 5 bases and 4 bases, in that order; junction bases with no gene match: 5. Per the germline V gene, CDR1 is SEHNR and CDR2 is FQNEAQ (reference sequence). CDR3 amino acids: CASSPAGGYNEQFF. The DNA for the CDR3 is TGTGCCAGCAGCCCCGCCGGGGGGTACAATGAGCAGTTCTTC.

The rearrangement links TRBV20-1 to TRBJ2-3; perhaps TRBD2 as D (6 bases). The CDR3 length is 14 residues. The germline gives CDR1 DFQATT, CDR2 SNEGSKA (reference sequence). The V end was cut by 6 bases, the J end by 6 bases, with 19 bases between. CDR3 in DNA: TGCAGTGCAATCAACTGGGCCCGGGGGGATACGCAGTATTTT. As protein: CSAINWARGDTQYF.

The V call is TRBV7-8, the J call TRBJ2-3; 7 positions match TRBD1. Per germline, CDR1 SGHVS and CDR2 FQNEAQ. J gave up 2 bases and V 2 bases, and 22 bases lay outside the gene matches. The CDR3 length is 21 residues. The CDR3 reads CASSLNWLEVLSGQTTDTQYF. The CDR3 region has the DNA TGTGCCAGCAGCTTAAATTGGTTAGAAGTACTTTCGGGACAGACCACAGATACGCAGTATTTT. The complete variable domain, with remaining parts taken from reference TRBV7-8 and TRBJ2-3, reads GAGVSQSPRYKVAKRGQDVALRCDPISGHVSLFWYQQALGQGPEFLTYFQNEAQLDKSGLPSDRFFAERPEGSVSTLKIQRTQQEDSAVYLCASSLNWLEVLSGQTTDTQYFGPGTRLTVL.

V and J are TRBV2 and TRBJ1-6; no reliable D call. Trimming pared 5 bases from V and 8 bases from J, leaving 13 bases between. CDR3 length equals 14 residues. Germline CDR1 and CDR2: SNHLY and FYNNEI. The CDR3 region is CASSWAALDSPLHF. The CDR3 coding sequence is TGTGCCAGCAGTTGGGCGGCCCTGGATTCACCCCTCCACTTT.

A few counts support this clonotype. The rearrangement uses TRBV9 and TRBJ2-1; D is unclear. The CDR3 has 16 amino acids. In germline, CDR1 is SGDLS, CDR2 YYNGEE. V was clipped by 4 bases and J by 0 bases, with 14 bases between them. CDR3 in DNA: TGTGCCAGCAGCCCCCAAAGCGCCAGCTCCTACAATGAGCAGTTCTTC. Its translation: CASSPQSASSYNEQFF.

This clonotype was seen more than once but under ten times. The rearrangement uses TRBV12-3 or TRBV12-4 and TRBJ1-2; D uncertain. The CDR3 sequence is 11 residues long. The V end lost 5 bases, the J end lost 8 bases, and 9 bases lay between the germline ends. CDR3: CASSPRQGYTF. The CDR3 DNA sequence: TGTGCCAGCAGTCCGCGGCAGGGCTACACCTTC.

This clonotype has a handful of counts. This chain uses TRBV4-1 with TRBJ2-5; 13 bases are a match to TRBD2. TRBJ2-7 explains the end of the DNA better; the J call may be wrong. The germline V gene encodes CDR1 MGHRA and CDR2 YSYEKL. This CDR3 has 14 amino acids. In nucleotides, the CDR3 is TGCGCCAGCAGACGACTAGCGGGGGGATACGAGCAGTACTTC. Translating gives CASRRLAGGYEQYF.